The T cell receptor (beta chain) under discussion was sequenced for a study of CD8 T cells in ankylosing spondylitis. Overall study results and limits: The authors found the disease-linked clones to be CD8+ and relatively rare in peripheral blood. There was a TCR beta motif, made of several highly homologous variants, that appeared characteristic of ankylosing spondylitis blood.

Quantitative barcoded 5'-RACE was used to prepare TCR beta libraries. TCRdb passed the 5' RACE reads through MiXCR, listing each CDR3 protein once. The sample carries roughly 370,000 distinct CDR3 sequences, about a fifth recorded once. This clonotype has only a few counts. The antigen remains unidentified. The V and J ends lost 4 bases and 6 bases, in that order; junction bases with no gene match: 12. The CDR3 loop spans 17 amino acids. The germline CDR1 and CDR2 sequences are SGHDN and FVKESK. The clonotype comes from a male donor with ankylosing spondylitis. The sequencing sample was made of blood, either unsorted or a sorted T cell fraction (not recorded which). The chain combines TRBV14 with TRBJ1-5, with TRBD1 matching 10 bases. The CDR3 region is CASSLTRGQGDFQPQHF. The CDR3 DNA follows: TGTGCCAGCAGCCTTACACGCGGACAGGGGGATTTTCAGCCCCAGCATTTT.